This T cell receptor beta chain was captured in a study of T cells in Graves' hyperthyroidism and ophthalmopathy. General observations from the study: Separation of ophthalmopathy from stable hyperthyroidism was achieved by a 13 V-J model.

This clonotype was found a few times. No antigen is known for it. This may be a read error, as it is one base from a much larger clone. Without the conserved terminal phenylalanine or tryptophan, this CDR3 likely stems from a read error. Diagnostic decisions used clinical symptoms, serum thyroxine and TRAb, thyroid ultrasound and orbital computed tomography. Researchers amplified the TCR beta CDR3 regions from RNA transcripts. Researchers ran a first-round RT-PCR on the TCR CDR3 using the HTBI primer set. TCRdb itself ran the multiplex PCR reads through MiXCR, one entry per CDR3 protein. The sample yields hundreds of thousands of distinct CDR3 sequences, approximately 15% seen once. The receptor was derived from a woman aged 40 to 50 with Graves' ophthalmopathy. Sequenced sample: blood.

The CDR3 here is CASSLLYNSEAFL. CDR3 sequence (DNA): TGTGCCAGCAGTTTACTATACAACTCTGAAGCTTTCCTT. The V call is TRBV27, the J call TRBJ1-1; no clear D gene. Trimming stripped 2 bases from V and 6 bases from J, with 10 bases between. This CDR3 is built from 13 residues. CDR1 and CDR2 from the germline V gene are MNHEY and SMNVEV (reference sequence).